This TCR beta chain was captured in a study of Ad26.COV2.S vaccination and SARS-CoV-2 variants. The data were produced by immunoSEQ multiplex PCR, yet TCRdb's version contains in-frame clones alone and is incomplete. The repertoire holds more than 120,000 clones, with 86% as singletons. This CDR3 comprises 16 residues. The V end lost 0 bases, the J end lost 0 bases, and 9 bases lay between the germline ends. Germline lookup yields CDR1 SGDLS and CDR2 YYNGEE. The J gene is TRBJ2-2, the V gene TRBV9, with a weak D call TRBD1 (5 bases). The receptor's source is a human donor who had recovered from COVID-19. The material was peripheral blood, obtained after recovery from COVID-19. CDR3 sequence (DNA): TGTGCCAGCAGCGTAGATGCCAGGGCGAACACCGGGGAGCTGTTTTTT. Encoded protein: CASSVDARANTGELFF. Looking up the rest from reference TRBV9 and TRBJ2-2 gives the full variable domain: DSGVTQTPKHLITATGQRVTLRCSPRSGDLSVYWYQQSLDQGLQFLIQYYNGEERAKGNILERFSAQQFPDLHSELNLSSLELGDSALYFCASSVDARANTGELFFGEGSRLTVL.